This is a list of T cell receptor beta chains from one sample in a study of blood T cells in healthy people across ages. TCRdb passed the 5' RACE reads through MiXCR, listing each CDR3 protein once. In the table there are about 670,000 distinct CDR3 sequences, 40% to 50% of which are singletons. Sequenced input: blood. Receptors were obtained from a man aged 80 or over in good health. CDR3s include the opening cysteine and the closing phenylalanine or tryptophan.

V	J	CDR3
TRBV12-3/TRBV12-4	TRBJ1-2	CASSWVTGGAGYTF
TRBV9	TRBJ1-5	CASSSSGWGQPQHF
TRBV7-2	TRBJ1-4	CASSPRRGRLHEKLFF
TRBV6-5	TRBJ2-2	CASSYLNRGAGELFF
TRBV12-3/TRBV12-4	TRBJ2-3	CASREGLAYPTDTQYF
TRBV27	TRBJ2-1	CASSLTTIYNEQFF
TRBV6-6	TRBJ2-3	CASEGLAGGAVRYTQYF
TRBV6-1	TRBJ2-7	CASFRARSYEQYF
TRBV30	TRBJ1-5	CAWSGGGNSNQPQHF
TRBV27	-	CASSFEGGAYNEQYF
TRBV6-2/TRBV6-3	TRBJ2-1	CASKPGTSGSYNEQFF
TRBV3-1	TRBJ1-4	CANSHSDSDNEKLFF
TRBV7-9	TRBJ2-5	CASSLDTQRETQYF
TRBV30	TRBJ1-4	CAWGMGGISEKLFF
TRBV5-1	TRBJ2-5	CASSLGGSLYQYF
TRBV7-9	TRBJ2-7	CASSLATYEQYF
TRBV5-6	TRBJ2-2	CASSLSVTGELFF
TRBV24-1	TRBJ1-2	CATSADSRQDGYTF
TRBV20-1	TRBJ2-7	CSARDNYYEQYF
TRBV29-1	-	CSAGVVYEQYF
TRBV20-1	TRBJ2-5	CSARDPVRVETQYF
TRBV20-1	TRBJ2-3	CSASRRGGTDTQYF
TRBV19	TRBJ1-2	CASSIGGSYGYTF
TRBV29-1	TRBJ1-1	CSVQTGGGSTEAFF